The clone carrying this T cell receptor (beta chain) was seen many times. These data originate in a study of identical twins. The CDR3 runs 20 residues. J lost 4 bases, V lost 3 bases, and 18 bases had no gene match. TCRdb re-derived calls from the 5' RACE reads in MiXCR, one entry per CDR3 protein. Among 1.5 million to 2 million distinct CDR3 sequences listed, less than 35% were seen once. The TCR comes from a newborn girl in good health. The sample consisted of cord blood. The rearrangement links TRBV12-3 or TRBV12-4 to TRBJ1-4, with 9 bases identical to TRBD1. CDR3 region: CASSFRIRLLPGQGNEKLFF. CDR3 coding DNA: TGTGCCAGCAGTTTCCGAATCCGGTTACTTCCGGGACAGGGTAATGAAAAACTGTTTTTT.